This TCR beta chain was identified in a study of OX40 agonist ivuxolimab in advanced cancers. Broader study findings: Clonal expansion among partial responders at 0.1-3.0 mg/kg ranked near the lowest. The study did not work out the antigen specificity of the expanded peripheral T cells. Circulating CD4+ and CD8+ T cells showed clonal expansion by week 6 at 0.1 to 3.0 mg/kg.

About this clone: Its antigen is not known.

Germline loops: CDR1 SGHRS, CDR2 YFSETQ. CDR3 size: 15 residues. Trimming shortened V by 0 bases and J by 4 bases, and 11 bases separated the two germline ends. Method: immunoSEQ multiplex PCR; TCRdb's copy keeps in-frame clones and lacks some. The sample records over 55,000 clones, 80% to 90% being singletons. The sequence came from an adult with an advanced solid tumor such as melanoma, head and neck, liver or kidney cancer. The sequenced sample was CD4+ or CD8+ T cells sorted from blood, obtained in a trial of the OX40 agonist ivuxolimab. The chain carries TRBV5-1 and TRBJ2-1; D gene unclear. The CDR3 bases are TGCGCCAGCAGCTTGGAGTGGGCGGAGTACAATGAGCAGTTCTTC. It encodes CASSLEWAEYNEQFF.